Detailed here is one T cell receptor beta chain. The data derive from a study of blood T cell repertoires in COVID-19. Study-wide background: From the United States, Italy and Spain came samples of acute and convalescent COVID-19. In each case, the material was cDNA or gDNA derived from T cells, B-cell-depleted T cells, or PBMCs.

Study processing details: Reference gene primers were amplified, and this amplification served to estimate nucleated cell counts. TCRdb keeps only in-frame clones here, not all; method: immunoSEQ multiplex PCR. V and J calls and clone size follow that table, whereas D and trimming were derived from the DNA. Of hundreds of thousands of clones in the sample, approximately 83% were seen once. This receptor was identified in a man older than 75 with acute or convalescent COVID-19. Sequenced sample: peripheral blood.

The CDR3 is CASSLASPGQGQPQHF. The CDR3 DNA follows: TGTGCCAGCAGCTTGGCCTCCCCGGGACAGGGGCAGCCCCAGCATTTT. This chain connects TRBV3-1 (or the pseudogene TRBV3-2) to TRBJ1-5; 10 bases align to TRBD1. The V segment lost 5 bases and the J segment 7 bases; nucleotides outside the gene matches: 11. Per the germline V gene, CDR1 is LGHDT and CDR2 is YNNKEL (reference sequence). The CDR3 spans 16 residues.